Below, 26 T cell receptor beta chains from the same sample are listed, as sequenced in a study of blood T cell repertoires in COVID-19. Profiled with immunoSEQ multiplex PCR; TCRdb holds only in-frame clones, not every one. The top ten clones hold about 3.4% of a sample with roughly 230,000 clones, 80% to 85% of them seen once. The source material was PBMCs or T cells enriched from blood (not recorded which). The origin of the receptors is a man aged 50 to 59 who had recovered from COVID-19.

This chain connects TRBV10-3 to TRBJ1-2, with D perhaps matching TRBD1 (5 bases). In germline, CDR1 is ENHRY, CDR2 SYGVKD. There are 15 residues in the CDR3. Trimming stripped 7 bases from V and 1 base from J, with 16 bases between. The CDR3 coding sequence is TGTGCCATCACCGAAACGACAGTGAATAACTATGGCTACACCTTC. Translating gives CAITETTVNNYGYTF.

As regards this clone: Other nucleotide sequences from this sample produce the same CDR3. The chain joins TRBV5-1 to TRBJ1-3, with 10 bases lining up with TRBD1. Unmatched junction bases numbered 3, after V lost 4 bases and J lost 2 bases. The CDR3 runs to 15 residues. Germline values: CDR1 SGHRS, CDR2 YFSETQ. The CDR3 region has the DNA TGCGCCAGCAGCCGAGGGACAGGGGCTGGAAACACCATATATTTT. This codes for CASSRGTGAGNTIYF.

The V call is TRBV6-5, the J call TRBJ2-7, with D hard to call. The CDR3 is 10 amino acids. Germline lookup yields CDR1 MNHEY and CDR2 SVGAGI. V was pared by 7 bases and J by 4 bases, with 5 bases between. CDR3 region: CASKEYEQYF. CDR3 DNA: TGTGCCAGCAAGGAGTACGAGCAGTACTTC.

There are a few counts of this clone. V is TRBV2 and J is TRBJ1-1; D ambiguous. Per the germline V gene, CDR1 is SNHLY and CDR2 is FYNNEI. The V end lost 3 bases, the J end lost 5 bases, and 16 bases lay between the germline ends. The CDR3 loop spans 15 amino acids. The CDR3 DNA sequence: TGTGCCAGCAGTGAGGTCCCGGGAAGGGTAACTGAAGCTTTCTTT. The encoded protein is CASSEVPGRVTEAFF.

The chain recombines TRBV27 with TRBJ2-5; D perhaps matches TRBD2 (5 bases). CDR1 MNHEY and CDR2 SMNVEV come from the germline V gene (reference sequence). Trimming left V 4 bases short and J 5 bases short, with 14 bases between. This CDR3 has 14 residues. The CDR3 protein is CASSSPLALETQYF. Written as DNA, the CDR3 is TGTGCCAGCAGTTCCCCCCTAGCCCTGGAGACCCAGTACTTC.

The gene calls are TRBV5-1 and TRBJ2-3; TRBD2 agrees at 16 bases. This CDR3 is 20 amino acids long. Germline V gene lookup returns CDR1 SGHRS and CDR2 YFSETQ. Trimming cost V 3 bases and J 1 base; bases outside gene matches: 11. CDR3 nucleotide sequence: TGCGCCAGCAGCTCTAGGGGACTAGCGGGGGGGCTTCGCGGCACAGATACGCAGTATTTT. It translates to CASSSRGLAGGLRGTDTQYF.

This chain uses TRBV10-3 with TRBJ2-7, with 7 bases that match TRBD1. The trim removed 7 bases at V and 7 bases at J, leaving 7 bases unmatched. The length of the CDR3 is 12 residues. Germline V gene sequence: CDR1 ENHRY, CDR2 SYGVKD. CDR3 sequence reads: CAINRQGREQYF. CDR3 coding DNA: TGTGCCATCAACAGACAGGGAAGAGAGCAGTACTTC.

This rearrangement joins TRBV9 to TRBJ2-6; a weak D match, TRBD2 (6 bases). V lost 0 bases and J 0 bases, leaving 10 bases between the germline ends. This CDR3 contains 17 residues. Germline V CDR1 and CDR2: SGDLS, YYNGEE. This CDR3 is CASSVAGRSSGANVLTF. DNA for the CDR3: TGTGCCAGCAGCGTAGCTGGGAGGTCCTCTGGGGCCAACGTCCTGACTTTC.

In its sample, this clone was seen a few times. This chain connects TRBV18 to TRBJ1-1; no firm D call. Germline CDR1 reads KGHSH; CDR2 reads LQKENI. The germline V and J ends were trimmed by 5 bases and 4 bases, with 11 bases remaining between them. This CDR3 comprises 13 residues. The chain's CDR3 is CASSASRGTEAFF. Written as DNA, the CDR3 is TGTGCCAGCTCAGCAAGTCGGGGCACTGAAGCTTTCTTT.

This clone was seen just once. CDR3 nucleotide sequence: TGTGCCAGCAGCTCTGGTCAGGGAGGAAGTGGCTACACCTTC. Protein product: CASSSGQGGSGYTF. This chain connects TRBV7-9 to TRBJ1-2, with a tentative D call TRBD1 (5 bases). CDR3 size: 14 residues. V was cut by 4 bases and J by 7 bases, with 16 bases left in between. CDR1 is SEHNR and CDR2 is FQNEAQ in the germline V gene (reference sequence). Full variable domain (outside the CDR3, taken from reference TRBV7-9 and TRBJ1-2): DTGVSQNPRHKITKRGQNVTFRCDPISEHNRLYWYRQTLGQGPEFLTYFQNEAQLEKSRLLSDRFSAERPKGSFSTLEIQRTEQGDSAMYLCASSSGQGGSGYTFGSGTRLTVV.

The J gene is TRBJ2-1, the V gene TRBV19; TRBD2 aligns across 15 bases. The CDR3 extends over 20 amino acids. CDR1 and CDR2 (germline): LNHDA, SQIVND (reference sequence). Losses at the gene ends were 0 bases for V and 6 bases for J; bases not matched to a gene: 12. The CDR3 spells CASSIDHTGTSGRSSNEQFF. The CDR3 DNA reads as TGTGCCAGTAGTATAGATCACACCGGGACTAGCGGGAGGTCAAGCAATGAGCAGTTCTTC.

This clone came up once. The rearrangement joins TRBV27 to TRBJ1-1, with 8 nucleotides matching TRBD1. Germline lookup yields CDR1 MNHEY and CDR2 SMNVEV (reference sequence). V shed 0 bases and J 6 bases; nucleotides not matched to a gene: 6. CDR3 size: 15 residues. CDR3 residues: CASSLSTGERPEAFF. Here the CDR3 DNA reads TGTGCCAGCAGTTTATCGACAGGGGAGAGGCCTGAAGCTTTCTTT.

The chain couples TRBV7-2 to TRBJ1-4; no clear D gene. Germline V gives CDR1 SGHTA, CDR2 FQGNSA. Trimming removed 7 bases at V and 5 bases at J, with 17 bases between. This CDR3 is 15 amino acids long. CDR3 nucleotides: TGTGCCAGCACCGAGGGTGGGCGGCCAAATGAAAAACTGTTTTTT. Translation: CASTEGGRPNEKLFF.

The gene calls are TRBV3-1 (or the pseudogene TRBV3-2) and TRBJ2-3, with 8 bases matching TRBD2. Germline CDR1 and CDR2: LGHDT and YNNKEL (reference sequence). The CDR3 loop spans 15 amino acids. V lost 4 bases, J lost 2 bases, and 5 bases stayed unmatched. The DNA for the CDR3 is TGTGCCAGCAGCCCACATAGCGGGATCACAGATACGCAGTATTTT. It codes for CASSPHSGITDTQYF.

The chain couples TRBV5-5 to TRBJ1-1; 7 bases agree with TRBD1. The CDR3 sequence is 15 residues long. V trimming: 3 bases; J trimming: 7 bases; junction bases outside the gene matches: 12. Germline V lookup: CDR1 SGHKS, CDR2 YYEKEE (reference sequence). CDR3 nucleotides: TGTGCCAGCAGCTCCATGCCGAGCCGGGACAGTGAAGCTTTCTTT. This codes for CASSSMPSRDSEAFF.

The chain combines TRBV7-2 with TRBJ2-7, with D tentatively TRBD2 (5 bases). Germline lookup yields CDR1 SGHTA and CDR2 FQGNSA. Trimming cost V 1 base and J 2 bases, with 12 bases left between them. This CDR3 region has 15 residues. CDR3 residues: CASSLGTSPPYEQYF. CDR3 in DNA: TGTGCCAGCAGCTTAGGTACTAGTCCGCCCTACGAGCAGTACTTC.

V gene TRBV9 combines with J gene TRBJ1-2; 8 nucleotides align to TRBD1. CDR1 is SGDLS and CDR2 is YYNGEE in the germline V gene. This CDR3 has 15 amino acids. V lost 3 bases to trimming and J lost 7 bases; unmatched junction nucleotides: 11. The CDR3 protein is CASSEGTGVSSGYTF. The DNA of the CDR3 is TGTGCCAGCAGCGAGGGGACAGGCGTCTCGTCTGGCTACACCTTC.

The CDR3 nucleotides read TGTGCCAGCAGCCAAGTGGGCGGGACCCAGCATTTT. Protein: CASSQVGGTQHF. This chain joins TRBV3-1 (or the pseudogene TRBV3-2) and TRBJ1-5, with D hard to call. V was pared by 1 base and J by 11 bases, with 9 bases between. The CDR3 is 12 residues long. CDR1 and CDR2 from the germline V gene are LGHDT and YNNKEL (reference sequence).

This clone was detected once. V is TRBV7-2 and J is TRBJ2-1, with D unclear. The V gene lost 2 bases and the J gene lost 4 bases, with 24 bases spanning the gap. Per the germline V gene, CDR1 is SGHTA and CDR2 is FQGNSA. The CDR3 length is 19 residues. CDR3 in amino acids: CASSLNSMGMMGMYNEQFF. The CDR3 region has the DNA TGTGCCAGCAGCTTAAATTCTATGGGCATGATGGGTATGTACAATGAGCAGTTCTTC.

The CDR3 here is CASSTGFEAFF. The CDR3 nucleotides are TGTGCCAGCAGCACAGGGTTTGAAGCTTTCTTT. The chain recombines TRBV2 with TRBJ1-1; possible D gene TRBD1, 6 bases. CDR1 SNHLY and CDR2 FYNNEI come from the germline V gene. V gave up 6 bases and J gave up 7 bases, with 9 bases separating them. CDR3 length: 11 amino acids.

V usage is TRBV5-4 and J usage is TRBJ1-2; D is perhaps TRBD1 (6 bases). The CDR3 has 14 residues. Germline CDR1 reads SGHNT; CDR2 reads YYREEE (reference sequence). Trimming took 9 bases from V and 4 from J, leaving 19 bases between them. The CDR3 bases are TGTGCCACCAAGGAGGGGGGGATAGGCTATGGCTACACCTTC. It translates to CATKEGGIGYGYTF.

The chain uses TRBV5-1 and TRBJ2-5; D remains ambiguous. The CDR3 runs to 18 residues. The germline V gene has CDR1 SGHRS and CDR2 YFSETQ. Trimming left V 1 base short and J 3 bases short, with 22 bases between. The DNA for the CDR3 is TGCGCCAGCAGCTTGTCACTCGAGCCCTGGGCCCTAAAAGAGACCCAGTACTTC. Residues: CASSLSLEPWALKETQYF.

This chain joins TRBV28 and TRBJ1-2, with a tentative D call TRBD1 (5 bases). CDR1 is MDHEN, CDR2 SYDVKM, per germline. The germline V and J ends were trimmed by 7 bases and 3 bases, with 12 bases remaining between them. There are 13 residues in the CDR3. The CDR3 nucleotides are TGTGCCAGCATTAGGGGTCGCGACTATGGCTACACCTTC. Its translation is CASIRGRDYGYTF.

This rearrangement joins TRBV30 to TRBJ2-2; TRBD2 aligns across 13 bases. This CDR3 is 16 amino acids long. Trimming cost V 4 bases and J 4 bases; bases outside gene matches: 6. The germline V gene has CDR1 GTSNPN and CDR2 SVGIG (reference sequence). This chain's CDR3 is CAWTSGLAGITGELFF. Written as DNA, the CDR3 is TGTGCCTGGACGTCGGGACTAGCGGGGATCACCGGGGAGCTGTTTTTT.

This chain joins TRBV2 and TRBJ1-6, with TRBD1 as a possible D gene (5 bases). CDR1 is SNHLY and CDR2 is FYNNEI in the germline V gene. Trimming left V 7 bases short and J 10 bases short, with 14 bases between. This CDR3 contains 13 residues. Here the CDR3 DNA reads TGTGCCAGCAAGGGCAGGGTTGAATCACCCCTCCACTTT. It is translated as CASKGRVESPLHF. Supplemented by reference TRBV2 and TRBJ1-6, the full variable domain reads EPEVTQTPSHQVTQMGQEVILRCVPISNHLYFYWYRQILGQKVEFLVSFYNNEISEKSEIFDDQFSVERPDGSNFTLKIRSTKLEDSAMYFCASKGRVESPLHFGNGTRLTVT.

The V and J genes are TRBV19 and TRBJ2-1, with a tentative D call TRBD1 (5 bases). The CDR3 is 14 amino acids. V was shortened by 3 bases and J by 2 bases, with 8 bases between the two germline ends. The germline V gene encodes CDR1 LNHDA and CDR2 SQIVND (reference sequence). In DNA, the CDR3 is TGTGCCAGTAGTATGCAGGGCCCCTACAATGAGCAGTTCTTC. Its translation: CASSMQGPYNEQFF.